These 27 T cell receptor beta chains originate from one sample sequenced in a study of blood T cell repertoires in COVID-19. TCRdb keeps only in-frame clones here, not all; method: immunoSEQ multiplex PCR. The data hold 200,000 to 250,000 clones, with around 86% observed a single time. The sample consisted of peripheral blood. The source of these receptors is a man aged 55 to 70 who had recovered from COVID-19.

The chain couples TRBV5-1 to TRBJ2-7; 7 bases match TRBD2. V trimming: 2 bases; J trimming: 1 base; junction bases outside the gene matches: 3. In germline, CDR1 is SGHRS, CDR2 YFSETQ. This CDR3 is built from 14 residues. The CDR3 coding sequence is TGCGCCAGCAGCTTCGGGACTATTTCCTACGAGCAGTACTTC. Translating it yields CASSFGTISYEQYF.

The V call is TRBV27, the J call TRBJ2-4; tentative D call: TRBD1 (6 bases). The V and J ends lost 5 bases and 0 bases respectively, with 20 bases between them. Germline V gives CDR1 MNHEY, CDR2 SMNVEV (reference sequence). The CDR3 is 18 amino acids. This CDR3 is CASSPTGLVNLAKNIQYF. CDR3 in DNA: TGTGCCAGCAGTCCGACAGGATTAGTAAACCTAGCCAAAAACATTCAGTACTTC.

The chain couples TRBV5-1 to TRBJ1-2, with D maybe TRBD1 (6 bases). The length of the CDR3 is 15 residues. Germline loops: CDR1 SGHRS, CDR2 YFSETQ. V lost 4 bases to trimming and J lost 0 bases, with 13 bases between them. CDR3 protein: CASSPQGFSNYGYTF. DNA for the CDR3: TGCGCCAGCAGCCCTCAGGGGTTCTCTAACTATGGCTACACCTTC. Complete variable domain (other parts from reference TRBV5-1 and TRBJ1-2): KAGVTQTPRYLIKTRGQQVTLSCSPISGHRSVSWYQQTPGQGLQFLFEYFSETQRNKGNFPGRFSGRQFSNSRSEMNVSTLELGDSALYLCASSPQGFSNYGYTFGSGTRLTVV.

The table lists this clone with a few counts. This chain uses TRBV28 with TRBJ2-1; 8 bases agree with TRBD1. Germline V gene lookup returns CDR1 MDHEN and CDR2 SYDVKM. The CDR3 contains 16 residues. Germline trimming cut 5 bases from V and 9 bases from J; bases unmatched to any gene: 15. CDR3 in amino acids: CASSRSGTGGSSEQFF. The CDR3 coding sequence is TGTGCCAGCAGTAGATCCGGGACAGGTGGGTCAAGTGAGCAGTTCTTC.

The J gene is TRBJ2-1, the V gene TRBV5-1; no reliable D call. The CDR3 spans 15 residues. CDR1 SGHRS and CDR2 YFSETQ come from the germline V gene. V was shortened by 0 bases and J by 8 bases, with 15 bases between the two germline ends. CDR3 in DNA: TGCGCCAGCAGCTTGGATTCCTCCCGGCGGTATGAGCAGTTCTTC. Encoded protein: CASSLDSSRRYEQFF.

This chain uses TRBV19 with TRBJ1-5; a possible D gene is TRBD1 (6 bases). CDR3 length: 14 residues. Germline loops: CDR1 LNHDA, CDR2 SQIVND (reference sequence). V lost 7 bases and J 0 bases, leaving 10 bases between the germline ends. The CDR3 spells CASIDRSSNQPQHF. The CDR3 DNA follows: TGTGCCAGTATTGACAGGAGTAGCAATCAGCCCCAGCATTTT.

The chain uses TRBV5-8 and TRBJ2-7; 15 bases align to TRBD2. J was trimmed by 2 bases and V by 3 bases; bases with no gene match: 6. The CDR3 runs 17 residues. Germline-derived CDR1 and CDR2 are SGHTS and YDEGEE. The DNA of the CDR3 is TGTGCCAGCAGCTCCGCTTGGACTAGCGGGAGGGCCTACGAGCAGTACTTC. Translating it yields CASSSAWTSGRAYEQYF.

As for this clone: The sample contains more than one DNA sequence encoding this CDR3. The V gene is TRBV18, the J gene TRBJ1-1; 8 nucleotides line up with TRBD1. This CDR3 comprises 14 residues. The germline gives CDR1 KGHSH, CDR2 LQKENI. V was pared by 3 bases and J by 1 base, with 1 base of the junction left unmatched. The CDR3 here is CASSPGQGNTEAFF. CDR3 nucleotide sequence: TGTGCCAGCTCACCCGGACAGGGGAACACTGAAGCTTTCTTT.

The rearrangement joins TRBV9 to TRBJ2-7; 8 nucleotides agree with TRBD1. The V segment lost 4 bases and the J segment 7 bases; nucleotides outside the gene matches: 7. Germline loops: CDR1 SGDLS, CDR2 YYNGEE. This CDR3 spans 13 amino acids. The CDR3 loop reads CASSFQGAREQYF. The DNA for the CDR3 is TGTGCCAGCAGCTTTCAGGGGGCGCGAGAGCAGTACTTC.

The gene calls are TRBV5-1 and TRBJ2-1; possible D gene TRBD2, 7 bases. The germline V gene has CDR1 SGHRS and CDR2 YFSETQ. V lost 1 base to trimming and J lost 5 bases, with 13 bases between them. The CDR3 is 15 amino acids. The CDR3 spells CASSLLGGRNNEQFF. CDR3 DNA: TGCGCCAGCAGCTTGCTCGGGGGGCGAAACAATGAGCAGTTCTTC. The entire variable domain, with the rest obtained from reference TRBV5-1 and TRBJ2-1, is as follows: KAGVTQTPRYLIKTRGQQVTLSCSPISGHRSVSWYQQTPGQGLQFLFEYFSETQRNKGNFPGRFSGRQFSNSRSEMNVSTLELGDSALYLCASSLLGGRNNEQFFGPGTRLTVL.

This clone was found a few times. The chain combines TRBV3-1 (or the pseudogene TRBV3-2) with TRBJ2-7; 7 positions agree with TRBD2. The V and J ends lost 4 bases and 6 bases, in that order; junction bases with no gene match: 15. The CDR3 sequence is 16 residues long. Germline loops: CDR1 LGHDT, CDR2 YNNKEL (reference sequence). In DNA form, the CDR3 reads TGTGCCAGCAGCCCGCGGACCGGGACTACCTCTCGCGAGCAGTACTTC. Its protein product is CASSPRTGTTSREQYF.

The chain couples TRBV2 to TRBJ2-7, with 14 nucleotides matching TRBD2. Germline V gives CDR1 SNHLY, CDR2 FYNNEI. There are 16 residues in the CDR3. The trim removed 9 bases at V and 7 bases at J, leaving 14 bases unmatched. The CDR3 DNA follows: TGTGCCAGTAAGCGGGGGGGGACTAGCGGGAGCGGAGAGCAGTACTTC. It is translated as CASKRGGTSGSGEQYF.

The gene calls are TRBV21-1 and TRBJ1-5; the table names TRBD1, a call not compared with the DNA. TRBV21-1 is noted as a pseudogene. There are 17 residues in the CDR3. The DNA of the CDR3 is TGTGCCAGCAGCAAAGCAGGGGCCCCCTGGAGCAATCAGCCCCAGCATTTT. This gives the protein CASSKAGAPWSNQPQHF.

This chain's CDR3 is CASSLFWGTNEKLFF. The CDR3 bases are TGTGCCAGCAGCTTATTTTGGGGCACTAATGAAAAACTGTTTTTT. The chain couples TRBV11-2 to TRBJ1-4; weak D call: TRBD1 (5 bases). Germline V CDR1 and CDR2: SGHAT, FQNNGV. This CDR3 spans 15 amino acids. The ends were cut back, 2 bases at V and 2 bases at J, with 9 bases in the middle.

The gene calls are TRBV29-1 and TRBJ1-1; possible D gene TRBD1, 6 bases. V dropped 5 bases and J dropped 10 bases, with 26 bases sitting between them. Germline CDR1 reads SQVTM; CDR2 reads ANQGSEA. The CDR3 totals 15 residues. The CDR3 bases are TGCAGCGTTTTGCCCCTCCCCCTTACAGGGTATGGAGCTTTCTTT. Its translation is CSVLPLPLTGYGAFF.

This chain uses TRBV9 with TRBJ2-3; TRBD2 matches at 7 bases. With 4 bases clipped from V and 1 base from J, the junction kept 9 bases outside the gene matches. The germline CDR1 and CDR2 sequences are SGDLS and YYNGEE. This CDR3 has 16 amino acids. The CDR3 bases are TGTGCCAGCAGCCCCCATGGGCTAGCGGGCACAGATACGCAGTATTTT. Translation gives CASSPHGLAGTDTQYF.

CDR3 nucleotides: TGTGCCAGCAGCTTGGCCGGCAGGGCTAAGGCTTTCTTT. Amino acids: CASSLAGRAKAFF. J is TRBJ1-1 and V is TRBV5-8; D perhaps matches TRBD1 (5 bases). The germline V and J ends were trimmed by 0 bases and 11 bases, with 14 bases remaining between them. The CDR3 is made up of 13 amino acids. CDR1 is SGHTS and CDR2 is YDEGEE in the germline V gene.

The chain recombines TRBV18 with TRBJ2-7, with a tentative D call TRBD2 (6 bases). Trimming pared 5 bases from V and 6 bases from J, leaving 17 bases between. The CDR3 is 14 amino acids. Germline lookup yields CDR1 KGHSH and CDR2 LQKENI. The CDR3 DNA reads as TGTGCCAGCTCATCGCCGGCGGGGCGGGGCGAGCAGTACTTC. Its protein product is CASSSPAGRGEQYF. The full variable domain, with the rest looked up from reference TRBV18 and TRBJ2-7, is NAGVMQNPRHLVRRRGQEARLRCSPMKGHSHVYWYRQLPEEGLKFMVYLQKENIIDESGMPKERFSAEFPKEGPSILRIQQVVRGDSAAYFCASSSPAGRGEQYFGPGTRLTVT.

The V and J genes are TRBV28 and TRBJ2-1, with D uncertain. The CDR3 loop spans 15 amino acids. V was trimmed by 5 bases and J by 2 bases, leaving 13 bases between them. Germline CDR1 reads MDHEN; CDR2 reads SYDVKM. The CDR3 DNA sequence: TGTGCCAGCAGTGCCCCCGCGGCTCCCTACAATGAGCAGTTCTTC. Protein product: CASSAPAAPYNEQFF.

This clone was detected only a few times. The same CDR3 arises from other DNA sequences in this sample as well. V and J are TRBV7-2 and TRBJ2-7; 8 bases map to TRBD1. Germline-derived CDR1 and CDR2 are SGHTA and FQGNSA. V shed 1 base and J 0 bases; nucleotides not matched to a gene: 2. The CDR3 runs 15 residues. CDR3: CASSLGGTGSYEQYF. The CDR3 coding sequence is TGTGCCAGCAGCTTAGGAGGGACAGGCTCCTACGAGCAGTACTTC.

The gene calls are TRBV7-6 and TRBJ1-4; unclear D gene. V was shortened by 0 bases and J by 10 bases, with 15 bases between the two germline ends. The CDR3 extends over 15 amino acids. CDR1 is SGHVS and CDR2 is FNYEAQ in the germline V gene. CDR3 region: CASSLASRTRGKLFF. CDR3 DNA sequence: TGTGCCAGCAGCTTAGCGTCTCGAACTCGGGGAAAACTGTTTTTT.

The rearrangement links TRBV29-1 to TRBJ1-1, with TRBD1 identical over 8 bases. The germline gives CDR1 SQVTM, CDR2 ANQGSEA. CDR3 length equals 13 residues. The V segment lost 6 bases and the J segment 0 bases; nucleotides outside the gene matches: 3. CDR3 protein: CSVGTGLNTEAFF. CDR3 nucleotides: TGCAGCGTCGGGACAGGTCTGAACACTGAAGCTTTCTTT.

This clone was recorded once. This chain uses TRBV19 with TRBJ1-3; TRBD1 might be the D (6 bases). The germline gives CDR1 LNHDA, CDR2 SQIVND (reference sequence). Trimming took off 9 bases at V and 0 bases at J, with 21 bases between the two ends. The CDR3 has 17 residues. This CDR3 is CASSSFTGLRSGNTIYF. The CDR3 DNA follows: TGTGCCAGCTCCTCCTTTACAGGGCTCCGCTCTGGAAACACCATATATTTT.

The genes are TRBV6-2 or TRBV6-3 and TRBJ1-5; 9 bases agree with TRBD1. This CDR3 comprises 17 residues. Germline CDR1 and CDR2: MNHEY and SVGEGT. J lost 2 bases, V lost 4 bases, and 9 bases had no gene match. CDR3 region: CASSLGTGTSGNQPQHF. The CDR3 nucleotides read TGTGCCAGCAGTTTAGGGACAGGGACGTCTGGCAATCAGCCCCAGCATTTT.

This chain uses TRBV19 with TRBJ2-5; weak D call: TRBD2 (7 bases). The length of the CDR3 is 17 residues. Per the germline V gene, CDR1 is LNHDA and CDR2 is SQIVND (reference sequence). The germline V and J ends were trimmed by 1 base and 0 bases, with 15 bases remaining between them. CDR3 amino acids: CASSIGLVGGHQETQYF. The CDR3 coding sequence is TGTGCCAGTAGTATAGGACTAGTGGGGGGGCACCAAGAGACCCAGTACTTC.

The count of this clone is one. The chain couples TRBV7-9 to TRBJ1-2, with 9 bases matching TRBD1. Germline CDR1 reads SEHNR; CDR2 reads FQNEAQ (reference sequence). The CDR3 has 17 amino acids. The junction had 14 bases not matched to a gene; V was cut back by 1 base and J by 8 bases. CDR3 nucleotides: TGTGCCAGCAGCTTAGGGGGCAGGACAGGGGATTTCCGCGGCTACACCTTC. It encodes CASSLGGRTGDFRGYTF.

CDR3 amino acids: CASSISGQGYEQYF. The DNA for the CDR3 is TGTGCCAGCAGCATTTCGGGACAGGGTTACGAGCAGTACTTC. V is TRBV7-2 and J is TRBJ2-7; 9 nucleotides line up with TRBD1. This CDR3 contains 14 residues. CDR1 SGHTA and CDR2 FQGNSA come from the germline V gene. Unmatched junction bases numbered 6, after V lost 5 bases and J lost 4 bases.